These 6 T cell receptor beta chains came from one sample sequenced in a study of shared clonotypes between healthy human individuals. Data came from immunoSEQ multiplex PCR; TCRdb stores just in-frame clones and leaves some out. The data hold hundreds of thousands of clones, with less than 85% observed a single time. The material sequenced was memory CD4+ T cells sorted from blood. The subset denotes: CD45RA-negative fraction. These receptors came from a woman aged 25 to 39 in good health.

The chain employs TRBV28 and TRBJ1-5; D is possibly TRBD1 (6 bases). Trimming took off 6 bases at V and 0 bases at J, with 12 bases between the two ends. The CDR3 covers 15 residues. Germline lookup yields CDR1 MDHEN and CDR2 SYDVKM. Here the CDR3 reads CASRAGTTSNQPQHF. Here the CDR3 DNA reads TGTGCCAGCAGAGCCGGGACAACTAGCAATCAGCCCCAGCATTTT.

The rearrangement links TRBV28 to TRBJ1-2, with D perhaps TRBD1 (5 bases). The CDR3 is made up of 12 amino acids. Germline CDR1 and CDR2: MDHEN and SYDVKM. The V and J ends lost 8 bases and 8 bases respectively, with 15 bases between them. The CDR3 DNA follows: TGTGCCAGCCGTGACAGTACGAGGGGCTACACCTTC. This codes for CASRDSTRGYTF.

This clone was found many times. The chain links TRBV7-9 to TRBJ1-1; D remains ambiguous. CDR3 length equals 15 residues. Germline lookup yields CDR1 SEHNR and CDR2 FQNEAQ (reference sequence). Trimming shortened V by 2 bases and J by 2 bases, and 12 bases separated the two germline ends. Written as DNA, the CDR3 is TGTGCCAGCAGCTTAAGTTACCAATCAAACACTGAAGCTTTCTTT. It codes for CASSLSYQSNTEAFF. Using reference TRBV7-9 and TRBJ1-1 for the parts outside the CDR3, the full variable domain is DTGVSQNPRHKITKRGQNVTFRCDPISEHNRLYWYRQTLGQGPEFLTYFQNEAQLEKSRLLSDRFSAERPKGSFSTLEIQRTEQGDSAMYLCASSLSYQSNTEAFFGQGTRLTVV.

J is TRBJ1-2 and V is TRBV2; the D gene is possibly TRBD1 (5 bases). CDR3 length equals 14 residues. V lost 4 bases and J lost 6, with 15 bases in between. Germline CDR1 is SNHLY and CDR2 is FYNNEI. The chain's CDR3 is CASSGTQGIDGYTF. The CDR3 bases are TGTGCCAGCAGTGGGACCCAGGGCATAGATGGCTACACCTTC.

This clone was seen only once. The rearrangement joins TRBV19 to TRBJ1-4; D is undetermined. V gave up 3 bases and J gave up 15 bases, with 20 bases separating them. The CDR3 is made up of 14 amino acids. The germline V gene has CDR1 LNHDA and CDR2 SQIVND (reference sequence). This CDR3 reads CASSIPHGPRPVFF. CDR3 DNA: TGTGCCAGTAGTATCCCCCACGGCCCGAGACCGGTGTTTTTT.

This clone has only a few counts. The rearrangement uses TRBV7-6 and TRBJ2-5; 7 bases are shared with TRBD1. The CDR3 loop spans 14 amino acids. V trimming: 3 bases; J trimming: 4 bases; junction bases outside the gene matches: 5. Germline values: CDR1 SGHVS, CDR2 FNYEAQ. The CDR3 is CASSLTGFSETQYF. The CDR3 DNA follows: TGTGCCAGCAGCTTGACAGGGTTCTCAGAGACCCAGTACTTC.